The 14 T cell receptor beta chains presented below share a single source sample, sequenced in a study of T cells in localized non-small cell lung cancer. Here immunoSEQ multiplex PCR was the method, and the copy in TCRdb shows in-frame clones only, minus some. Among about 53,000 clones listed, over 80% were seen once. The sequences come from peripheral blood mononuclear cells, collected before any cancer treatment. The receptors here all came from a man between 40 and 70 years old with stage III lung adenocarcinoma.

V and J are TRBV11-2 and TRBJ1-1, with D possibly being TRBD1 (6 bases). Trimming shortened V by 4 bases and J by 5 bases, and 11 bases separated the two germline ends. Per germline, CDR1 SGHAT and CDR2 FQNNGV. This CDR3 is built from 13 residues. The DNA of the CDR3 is TGTGCCAGCAGCTCAGGGGTGGTAACTGAAGCTTTCTTT. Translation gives CASSSGVVTEAFF.

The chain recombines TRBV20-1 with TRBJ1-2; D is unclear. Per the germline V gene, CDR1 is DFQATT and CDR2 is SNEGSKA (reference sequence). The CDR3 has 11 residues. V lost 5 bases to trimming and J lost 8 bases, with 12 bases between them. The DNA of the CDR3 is TGCAGTGCTCCAGGTTCCCCCGGCTACACCTTC. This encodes CSAPGSPGYTF.

Here the CDR3 DNA reads TGCAGCGGAACTACCTCAAGCCTCACAGATACGCAGTATTTT. Translated: CSGTTSSLTDTQYF. The rearrangement links TRBV29-1 to TRBJ2-3, with D unresolved. The germline gives CDR1 SQVTM, CDR2 ANQGSEA. The V and J ends lost 7 bases and 2 bases respectively, with 16 bases between them. The CDR3 has 14 residues.

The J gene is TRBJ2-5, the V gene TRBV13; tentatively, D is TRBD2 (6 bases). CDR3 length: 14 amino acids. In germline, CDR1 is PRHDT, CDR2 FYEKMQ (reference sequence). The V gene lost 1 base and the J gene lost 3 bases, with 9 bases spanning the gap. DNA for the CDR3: TGTGCCAGCAGCTTAGCGGGAGCGAAAGAGACCCAGTACTTC. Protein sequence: CASSLAGAKETQYF. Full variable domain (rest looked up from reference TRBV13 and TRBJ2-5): AAGVIQSPRHLIKEKRETATLKCYPIPRHDTVYWYQQGPGQDPQFLISFYEKMQSDKGSIPDRFSAQQFSDYHSELNMSSLELGDSALYFCASSLAGAKETQYFGPGTRLLVL.

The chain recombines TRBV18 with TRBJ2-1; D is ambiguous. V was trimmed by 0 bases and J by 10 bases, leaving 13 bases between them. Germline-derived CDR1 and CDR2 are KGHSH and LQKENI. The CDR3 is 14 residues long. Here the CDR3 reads CASSPPKPSWEQFF. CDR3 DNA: TGTGCCAGCTCACCACCGAAACCTTCGTGGGAGCAGTTCTTC.

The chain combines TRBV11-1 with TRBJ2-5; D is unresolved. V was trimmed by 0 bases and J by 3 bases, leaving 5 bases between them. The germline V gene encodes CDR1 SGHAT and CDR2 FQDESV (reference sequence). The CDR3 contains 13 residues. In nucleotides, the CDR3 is TGTGCCAGCAGCTTAGCCGCAGAAGAGACCCAGTACTTC. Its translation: CASSLAAEETQYF. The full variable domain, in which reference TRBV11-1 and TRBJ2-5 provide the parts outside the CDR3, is EAEVAQSPRYKITEKSQAVAFWCDPISGHATLYWYRQILGQGPELLVQFQDESVVDDSQLPKDRFSAERLKGVDSTLKIQPAELGDSAMYLCASSLAAEETQYFGPGTRLLVL.

CDR3 DNA: TGTGCCAGCAGCACGGAGGGGGCCCAGAGCACAGATACGCAGTATTTT. It encodes CASSTEGAQSTDTQYF. This sequence joins TRBV2 and TRBJ2-3; possibly TRBD1 for D (7 bases). The CDR3 contains 16 residues. The germline V gene has CDR1 SNHLY and CDR2 FYNNEI. V was pared by 6 bases and J by 0 bases, with 16 bases between.

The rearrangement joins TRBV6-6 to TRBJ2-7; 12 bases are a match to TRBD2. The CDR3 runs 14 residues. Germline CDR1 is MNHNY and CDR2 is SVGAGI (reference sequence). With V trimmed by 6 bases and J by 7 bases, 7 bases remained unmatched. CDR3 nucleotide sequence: TGTGCCAGCAGCCCTAGCGGGGGGGCCGGGGAGCAGTACTTC. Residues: CASSPSGGAGEQYF.

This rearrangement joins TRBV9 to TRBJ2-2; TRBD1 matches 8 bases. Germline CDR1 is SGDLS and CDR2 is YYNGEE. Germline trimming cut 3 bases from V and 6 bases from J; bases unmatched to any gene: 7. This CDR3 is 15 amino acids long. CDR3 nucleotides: TGTGCCAGCAGCGACACAGGGGGGAGCGCCGGGGAGCTGTTTTTT. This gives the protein CASSDTGGSAGELFF. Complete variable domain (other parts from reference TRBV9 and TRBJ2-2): DSGVTQTPKHLITATGQRVTLRCSPRSGDLSVYWYQQSLDQGLQFLIQYYNGEERAKGNILERFSAQQFPDLHSELNLSSLELGDSALYFCASSDTGGSAGELFFGEGSRLTVL.

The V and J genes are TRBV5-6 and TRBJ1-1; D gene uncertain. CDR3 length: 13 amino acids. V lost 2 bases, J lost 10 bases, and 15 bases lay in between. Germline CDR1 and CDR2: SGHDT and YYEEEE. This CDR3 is CASSFVSVQGAFF. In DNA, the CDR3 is TGTGCCAGCAGCTTCGTATCAGTACAAGGAGCTTTCTTT.

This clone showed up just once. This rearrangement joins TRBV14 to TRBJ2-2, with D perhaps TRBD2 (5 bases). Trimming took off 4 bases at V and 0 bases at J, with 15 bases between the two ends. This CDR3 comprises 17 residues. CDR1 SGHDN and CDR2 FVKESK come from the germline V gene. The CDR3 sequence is CASSPPGGLPNTGELFF. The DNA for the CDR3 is TGTGCCAGCAGCCCTCCCGGAGGCCTTCCGAACACCGGGGAGCTGTTTTTT.

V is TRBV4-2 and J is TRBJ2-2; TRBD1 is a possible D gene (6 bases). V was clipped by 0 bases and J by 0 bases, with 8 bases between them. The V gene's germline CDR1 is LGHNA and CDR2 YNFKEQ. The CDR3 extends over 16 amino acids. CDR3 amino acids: CASSQDTGPNTGELFF. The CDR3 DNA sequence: TGTGCCAGCAGCCAAGATACAGGGCCGAACACCGGGGAGCTGTTTTTT.

The CDR3 region has the DNA TGTGCCAGCTCACCACTACTAACAAAACCACACAATGAGCAGTTCTTC. Amino acid sequence: CASSPLLTKPHNEQFF. V usage is TRBV18 and J usage is TRBJ2-1; no firm D call. Trimming left V 1 base short and J 5 bases short, with 15 bases between. Germline V gives CDR1 KGHSH, CDR2 LQKENI. The CDR3 length is 16 residues.

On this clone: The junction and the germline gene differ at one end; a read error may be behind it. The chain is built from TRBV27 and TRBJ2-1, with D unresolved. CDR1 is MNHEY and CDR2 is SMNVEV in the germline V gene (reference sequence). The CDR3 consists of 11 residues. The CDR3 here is CASGFYNEQFF. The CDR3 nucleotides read TGTGCCAGCGGTTTCTACAATGAGCAGTTCTTC.